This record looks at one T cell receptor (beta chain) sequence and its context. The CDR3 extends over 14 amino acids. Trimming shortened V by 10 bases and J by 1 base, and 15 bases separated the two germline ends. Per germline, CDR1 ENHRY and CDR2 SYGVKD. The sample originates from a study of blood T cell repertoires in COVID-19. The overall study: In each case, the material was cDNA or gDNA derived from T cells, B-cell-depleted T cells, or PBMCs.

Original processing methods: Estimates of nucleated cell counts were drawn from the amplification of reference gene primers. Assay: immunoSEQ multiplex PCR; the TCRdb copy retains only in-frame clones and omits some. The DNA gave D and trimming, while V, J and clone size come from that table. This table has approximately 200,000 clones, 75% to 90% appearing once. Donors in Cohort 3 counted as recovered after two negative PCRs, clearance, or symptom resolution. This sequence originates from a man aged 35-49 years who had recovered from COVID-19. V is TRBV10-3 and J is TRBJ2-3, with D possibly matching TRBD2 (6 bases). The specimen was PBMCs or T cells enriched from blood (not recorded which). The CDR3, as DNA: TGTGCCACGCGAGGCGGAGGGGGCACAGATACGCAGTATTTT. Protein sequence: CATRGGGGTDTQYF.